A single sample gave rise to the 5 T cell receptor beta chains below, sequenced in a study of T-cell reconstitution after alpha-beta-depleted transplantation in children. Unique molecular identifiers were incorporated when the TCRbeta library was constructed. MiXCR was run by TCRdb on the PCR reads, yielding one entry per CDR3 protein. This sample has about 200,000 distinct CDR3 sequences; around 7% occur once, and the top ten carry 5.5%. Sequences were derived from PBMCs, sampled before TCRalphabeta/CD19-depleted stem cell transplant. These TCRs come from a boy between 2 and 10 years old with acute lymphoblastic leukemia, due to receive a stem cell transplant.

The chain links TRBV2 to TRBJ1-1; unclear D gene. Germline loops: CDR1 SNHLY, CDR2 FYNNEI. CDR3 length: 11 residues. Trimming took 7 bases from V and 3 from J, leaving 6 bases between them. The CDR3 loop is CASTPDTEAFF. The CDR3 DNA is TGTGCCAGCACTCCTGACACTGAAGCTTTCTTT.

The chain joins TRBV5-4 to TRBJ2-3; D gene uncertain. Trimming left V 4 bases short and J 5 bases short, with 8 bases between. CDR1 and CDR2 from the germline V gene are SGHNT and YYREEE (reference sequence). This CDR3 is 12 amino acids long. In DNA, the CDR3 is TGTGCCAGCAGCGGCCAAGTAGATACGCAGTATTTT. The encoded protein is CASSGQVDTQYF.

This clonotype was observed many times. This chain joins TRBV20-1 and TRBJ2-2, with D unresolved. Germline loops: CDR1 DFQATT, CDR2 SNEGSKA (reference sequence). Trimming left V 6 bases short and J 5 bases short, with 13 bases between. The CDR3 has 13 amino acids. The DNA for the CDR3 is TGCAGTGCGCCGGGCGGTCTGACCGGGGAGCTGTTTTTT. Amino acid sequence: CSAPGGLTGELFF.

This clonotype was seen at least ten times. The rearrangement uses TRBV5-1 and TRBJ2-5, with TRBD2 matching over 8 bases. Looked up from germline, CDR1 is SGHRS and CDR2 is YFSETQ. The CDR3 runs to 14 residues. J was trimmed by 3 bases and V by 0 bases; bases with no gene match: 1. Here the CDR3 reads CASSLVLAEETQYF. CDR3 coding DNA: TGCGCCAGCAGCTTGGTACTAGCGGAAGAGACCCAGTACTTC. Combining the CDR3 with reference TRBV5-1 and TRBJ2-5 gives the whole variable domain KAGVTQTPRYLIKTRGQQVTLSCSPISGHRSVSWYQQTPGQGLQFLFEYFSETQRNKGNFPGRFSGRQFSNSRSEMNVSTLELGDSALYLCASSLVLAEETQYFGPGTRLLVL.

This clonotype has just a few counts. This rearrangement joins TRBV14 to TRBJ2-7; D not certain. V was cut by 2 bases and J by 4 bases, with 6 bases left in between. The germline CDR1 and CDR2 sequences are SGHDN and FVKESK. The CDR3 extends over 12 amino acids. The CDR3 here is CASSQFGYEQYF. The CDR3 DNA reads as TGTGCCAGCAGCCAATTCGGTTACGAGCAGTACTTC.